The 19 T cell receptor beta chains listed next were all sequenced from one sample in a study of blood T cell repertoires in COVID-19. This table comes from immunoSEQ multiplex PCR, and its TCRdb copy is limited to in-frame clones, with some not included. Here the sample spans 400,000 to 450,000 clones, approximately 88% being singletons. What was sequenced was peripheral blood. Receptors were obtained from a woman aged 50 to 65 with COVID-19, enrolled during active disease.

This chain connects TRBV28 to TRBJ1-6; 7 nucleotides match TRBD1. V lost 5 bases and J lost 7; bases outside the gene matches: 8. CDR3 size: 15 residues. CDR1 MDHEN and CDR2 SYDVKM come from the germline V gene. The CDR3 protein is CASSRDSPKNSPLHF. The DNA of the CDR3 is TGTGCCAGCAGTCGGGACAGCCCTAAGAATTCACCCCTCCACTTT.

The chain recombines TRBV5-6 with TRBJ1-3, with D possibly TRBD1 on 6 matching bases. CDR3 length: 17 amino acids. Per germline, CDR1 SGHDT and CDR2 YYEEEE. V was pared by 0 bases and J by 1 base, with 14 bases between. The CDR3 here is CASSLGGNRESGNTIYF. The CDR3 nucleotides are TGTGCCAGCAGCTTGGGGGGAAACAGGGAATCTGGAAACACCATATATTTT.

V gene TRBV5-1 combines with J gene TRBJ1-1; D remains unclear. The CDR3 runs 13 residues. The germline V gene has CDR1 SGHRS and CDR2 YFSETQ. With 0 bases removed from V and 1 base from J, the gap between germline ends came to 4 bases. The CDR3 loop is CASSLEANTEAFF. CDR3 DNA: TGCGCCAGCAGCTTGGAAGCGAACACTGAAGCTTTCTTT.

V and J are TRBV5-1 and TRBJ2-3; D gene unclear. The CDR3 sequence is 15 residues long. Looked up from germline, CDR1 is SGHRS and CDR2 is YFSETQ. The V gene lost 2 bases and the J gene lost 0 bases, with 10 bases spanning the gap. The chain's CDR3 is CASSFEPASTDTQYF. Written as DNA, the CDR3 is TGCGCCAGCAGCTTTGAACCAGCGAGCACAGATACGCAGTATTTT.

The rearrangement joins TRBV7-8 to TRBJ1-1; D may be TRBD1 (6 bases). Germline CDR1 SGHVS, CDR2 FQNEAQ. V was cut by 4 bases and J by 3 bases, with 15 bases left in between. The length of the CDR3 is 15 residues. Written as DNA, the CDR3 is TGTGCCAGCAGCTCCTATTATGAGGGGGACACTGAAGCTTTCTTT. Encoded protein: CASSSYYEGDTEAFF.

The CDR3 here is CASIPGGGTGELFF. For the CDR3, the DNA is TGTGCCAGCATTCCAGGAGGAGGGACCGGGGAGCTGTTTTTT. The rearrangement uses TRBV6-5 and TRBJ2-2; D is possibly TRBD2 (6 bases). V was pared by 7 bases and J by 5 bases, with 14 bases between. This CDR3 is 14 amino acids long. Germline values: CDR1 MNHEY, CDR2 SVGAGI.

The chain has TRBV10-1 and TRBJ2-3; D is perhaps TRBD2 (7 bases). CDR3 length equals 12 residues. The germline V and J ends were trimmed by 7 bases and 4 bases, with 9 bases remaining between them. CDR1 is WNHNN, CDR2 SYGVQD, per germline (reference sequence). DNA of the CDR3: TGCGCCAGCAAGGGGGGGTCAGATACGCAGTATTTT. Translating gives CASKGGSDTQYF.

The gene calls are TRBV2 and TRBJ2-7; TRBD1 is a possible D gene (6 bases). Germline CDR1 SNHLY, CDR2 FYNNEI. This CDR3 spans 14 amino acids. Between the trimmed V and J ends, which lost 4 bases and 6 bases, there was a span of 16 bases. The CDR3 loop is CASSVVLGAGEQYF. In nucleotides, the CDR3 is TGTGCCAGCAGTGTGGTATTGGGGGCCGGCGAGCAGTACTTC.

The chain links TRBV5-8 to TRBJ1-2; D not certain. Germline V gene sequence: CDR1 SGHTS, CDR2 YDEGEE. This CDR3 is 12 amino acids long. V shed 4 bases and J shed 8 bases, with 12 bases lying between them. In nucleotides, the CDR3 is TGTGCCAGCAGCCGCCGGATCGGGGGCTACACCTTC. Its translation is CASSRRIGGYTF.

This clone was observed a handful of times. V is TRBV29-1 and J is TRBJ2-1; 7 positions match TRBD2. With V trimmed by 7 bases and J by 6 bases, 9 bases remained unmatched. The CDR3 has 13 residues. The V gene's germline CDR1 is SQVTM and CDR2 ANQGSEA. CDR3 in amino acids: CSAGAGPINEQFF. As DNA, the CDR3 is TGCAGCGCAGGAGCGGGGCCTATCAATGAGCAGTTCTTC.

This sequence joins TRBV18 and TRBJ2-6, with D possibly being TRBD1 (5 bases). The CDR3 covers 15 residues. The germline gives CDR1 KGHSH, CDR2 LQKENI. Deletions cut 4 bases from V and 4 bases from J, with 11 bases between. This CDR3 reads CASSQQDAGANVLTF. The CDR3 nucleotides are TGTGCCAGCTCACAACAGGACGCCGGGGCCAACGTCCTGACTTTC.

This rearrangement joins TRBV6-5 to TRBJ1-2, with 7 bases identical to TRBD1. Germline CDR1 is MNHEY and CDR2 is SVGAGI. Trimming at V came to 11 bases and at J to 11 bases, leaving 17 bases not matched to a gene. The CDR3 totals 13 residues. CDR3 residues: CACFWRGQWTYTF. The CDR3 DNA is TGTGCCTGCTTTTGGAGGGGACAGTGGACTTACACCTTC.

The V and J genes are TRBV19 and TRBJ1-1, with a weak D call TRBD1 (6 bases). The CDR3 is made up of 17 amino acids. From germline, CDR1 is LNHDA and CDR2 SQIVND (reference sequence). Trimming cost V 5 bases and J 3 bases, with 22 bases left between them. This CDR3 reads CASSLTTITGTYTEAFF. The DNA for the CDR3 is TGTGCCAGTAGTCTTACGACGATCACAGGGACCTACACTGAAGCTTTCTTT.

This chain connects TRBV19 to TRBJ2-7, with TRBD1 identical over 8 bases. CDR3 size: 18 residues. J gave up 5 bases and V 1 base, and 16 bases lay outside the gene matches. The germline gives CDR1 LNHDA, CDR2 SQIVND (reference sequence). The CDR3 sequence: CASSIVPGQGSRDDEQYF. The CDR3 DNA is TGTGCCAGTAGTATAGTGCCCGGACAGGGCAGCCGGGATGACGAGCAGTACTTC.

The chain combines TRBV15 with TRBJ1-2; no clear D. Germline V gene lookup returns CDR1 LNHNV and CDR2 YYDKDF (reference sequence). Trimming cost V 2 bases and J 5 bases, with 12 bases left between them. This CDR3 has 14 amino acids. The CDR3 sequence: CATSRRAPGYGYTF. The CDR3 DNA is TGTGCCACCAGCAGACGGGCGCCGGGGTATGGCTACACCTTC.

This clone came up once. The chain uses TRBV28 and TRBJ1-2; D not certain. Trimming pared 7 bases from V and 4 bases from J, leaving 10 bases between. CDR3 length equals 12 residues. CDR1 MDHEN and CDR2 SYDVKM come from the germline V gene. Written as DNA, the CDR3 is TGTGCCAGCAATTCAGGTGGCTATGGCTACACCTTC. Translating gives CASNSGGYGYTF.

The V and J genes are TRBV5-1 and TRBJ2-1, with 10 nucleotides matching TRBD2. The J segment lost 7 bases and the V segment lost 0 bases, leaving 16 bases of the junction unmatched. The CDR3 is 19 amino acids. The germline gives CDR1 SGHRS, CDR2 YFSETQ. This chain's CDR3 is CASSLDRYSERGGENEQFF. The DNA for the CDR3 is TGCGCCAGCAGCTTGGACCGCTATAGTGAGCGGGGGGGCGAAAATGAGCAGTTCTTC.

The chain has TRBV5-1 and TRBJ1-1; D not certain. Trimming took 0 bases from V and 0 from J, leaving 12 bases between them. The CDR3 sequence is 16 residues long. Germline-derived CDR1 and CDR2 are SGHRS and YFSETQ. In DNA form, the CDR3 reads TGCGCCAGCAGCTTGGGTCTGGGCCGAATGAACACTGAAGCTTTCTTT. It translates to CASSLGLGRMNTEAFF.

The chain combines TRBV5-4 with TRBJ2-7; D is ambiguous. The CDR3 loop spans 11 amino acids. Germline V gives CDR1 SGHNT, CDR2 YYREEE (reference sequence). The V end lost 1 base, the J end lost 6 bases, and 5 bases lay between the germline ends. The CDR3: CASSLSSEQYF. The CDR3 nucleotides read TGTGCCAGCAGCTTGAGTAGCGAGCAGTACTTC.